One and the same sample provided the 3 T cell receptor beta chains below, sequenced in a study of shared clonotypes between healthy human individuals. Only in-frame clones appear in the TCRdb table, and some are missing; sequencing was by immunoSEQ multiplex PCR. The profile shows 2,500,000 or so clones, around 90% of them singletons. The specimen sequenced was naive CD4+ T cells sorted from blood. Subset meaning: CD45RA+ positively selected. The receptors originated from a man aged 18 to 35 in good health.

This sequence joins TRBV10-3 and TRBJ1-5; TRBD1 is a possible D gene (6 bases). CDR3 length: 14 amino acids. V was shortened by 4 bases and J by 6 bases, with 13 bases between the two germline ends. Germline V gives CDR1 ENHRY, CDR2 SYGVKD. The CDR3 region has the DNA TGTGCCATCAGTGGGGACACGGGGGCTCAGCCCCAGCATTTT. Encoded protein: CAISGDTGAQPQHF.

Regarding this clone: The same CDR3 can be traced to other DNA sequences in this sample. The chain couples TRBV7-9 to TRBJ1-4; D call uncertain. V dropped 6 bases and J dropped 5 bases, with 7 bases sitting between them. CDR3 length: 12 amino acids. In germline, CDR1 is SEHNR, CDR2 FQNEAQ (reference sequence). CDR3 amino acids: CASSPGNEKLFF. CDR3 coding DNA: TGTGCCAGCAGTCCGGGAAATGAAAAACTGTTTTTT.

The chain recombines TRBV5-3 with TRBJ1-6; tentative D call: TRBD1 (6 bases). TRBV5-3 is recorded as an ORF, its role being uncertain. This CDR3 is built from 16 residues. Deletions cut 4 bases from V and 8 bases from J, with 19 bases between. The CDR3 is CARSPTTGSWDSPLHF. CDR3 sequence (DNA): TGTGCCAGAAGCCCCACGACAGGTTCATGGGATTCACCCCTCCACTTT.